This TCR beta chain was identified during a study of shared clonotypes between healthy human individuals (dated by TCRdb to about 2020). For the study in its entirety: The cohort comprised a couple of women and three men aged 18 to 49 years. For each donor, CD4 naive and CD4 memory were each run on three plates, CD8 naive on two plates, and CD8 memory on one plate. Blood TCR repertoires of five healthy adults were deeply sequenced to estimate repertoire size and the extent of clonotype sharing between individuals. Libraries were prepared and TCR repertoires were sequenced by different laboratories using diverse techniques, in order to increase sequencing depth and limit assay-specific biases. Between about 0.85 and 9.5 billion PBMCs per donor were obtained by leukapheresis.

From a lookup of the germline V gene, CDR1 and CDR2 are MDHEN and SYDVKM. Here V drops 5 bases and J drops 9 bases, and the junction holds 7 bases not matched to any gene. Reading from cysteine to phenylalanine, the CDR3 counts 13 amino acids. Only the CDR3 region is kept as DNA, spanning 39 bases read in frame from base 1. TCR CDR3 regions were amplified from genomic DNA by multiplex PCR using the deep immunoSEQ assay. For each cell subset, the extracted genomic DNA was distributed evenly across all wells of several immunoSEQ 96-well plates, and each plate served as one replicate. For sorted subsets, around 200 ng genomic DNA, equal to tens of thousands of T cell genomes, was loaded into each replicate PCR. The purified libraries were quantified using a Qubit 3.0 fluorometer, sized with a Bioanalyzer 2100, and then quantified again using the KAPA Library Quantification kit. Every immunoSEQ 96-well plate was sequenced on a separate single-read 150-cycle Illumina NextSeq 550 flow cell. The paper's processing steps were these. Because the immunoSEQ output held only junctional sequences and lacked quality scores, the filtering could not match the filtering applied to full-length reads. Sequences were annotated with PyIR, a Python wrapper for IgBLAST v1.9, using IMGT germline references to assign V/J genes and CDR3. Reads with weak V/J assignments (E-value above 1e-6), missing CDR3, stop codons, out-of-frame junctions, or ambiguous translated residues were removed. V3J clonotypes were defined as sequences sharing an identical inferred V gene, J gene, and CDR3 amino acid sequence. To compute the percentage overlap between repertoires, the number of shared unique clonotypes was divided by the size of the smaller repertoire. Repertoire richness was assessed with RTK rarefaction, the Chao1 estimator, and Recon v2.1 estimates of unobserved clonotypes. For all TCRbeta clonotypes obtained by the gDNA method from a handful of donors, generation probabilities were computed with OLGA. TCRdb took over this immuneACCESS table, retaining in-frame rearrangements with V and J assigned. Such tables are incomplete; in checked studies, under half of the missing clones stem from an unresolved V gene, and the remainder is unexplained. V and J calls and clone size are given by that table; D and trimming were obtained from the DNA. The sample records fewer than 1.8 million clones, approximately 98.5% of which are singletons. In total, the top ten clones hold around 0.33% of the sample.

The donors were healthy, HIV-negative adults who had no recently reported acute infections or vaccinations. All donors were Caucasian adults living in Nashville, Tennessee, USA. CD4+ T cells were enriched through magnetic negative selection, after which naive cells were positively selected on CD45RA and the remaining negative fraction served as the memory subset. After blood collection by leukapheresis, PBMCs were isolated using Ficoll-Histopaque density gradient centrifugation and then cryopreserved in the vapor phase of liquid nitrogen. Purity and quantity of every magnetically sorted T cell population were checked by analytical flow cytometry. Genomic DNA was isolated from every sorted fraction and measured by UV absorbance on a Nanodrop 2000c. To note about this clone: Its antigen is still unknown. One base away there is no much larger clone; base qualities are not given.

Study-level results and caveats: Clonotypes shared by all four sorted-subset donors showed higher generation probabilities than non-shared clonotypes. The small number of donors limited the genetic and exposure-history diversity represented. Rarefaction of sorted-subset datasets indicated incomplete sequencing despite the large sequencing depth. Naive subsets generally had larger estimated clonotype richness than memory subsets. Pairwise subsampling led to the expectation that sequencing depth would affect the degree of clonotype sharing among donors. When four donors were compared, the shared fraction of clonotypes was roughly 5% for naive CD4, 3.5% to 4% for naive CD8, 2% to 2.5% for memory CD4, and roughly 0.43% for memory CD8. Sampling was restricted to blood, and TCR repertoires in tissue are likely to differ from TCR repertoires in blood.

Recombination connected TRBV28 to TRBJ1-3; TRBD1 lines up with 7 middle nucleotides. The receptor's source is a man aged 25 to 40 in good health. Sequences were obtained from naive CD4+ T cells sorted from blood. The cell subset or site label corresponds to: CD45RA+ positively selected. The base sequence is TGTGCCAGCAGTAGACAGGACAGGCCCACCATATATTTT. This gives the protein CASSRQDRPTIYF. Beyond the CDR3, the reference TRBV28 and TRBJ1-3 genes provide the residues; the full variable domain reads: DVKVTQSSRYLVKRTGEKVFLECVQDMDHENMFWYRQDPGLGLRLIYFSYDVKMKEKGDIPEGYSVSREKKERFSLILESASTNQTSMYLCASSRQDRPTIYFGEGSWLTVV.